A single TCR beta chain is shown here with its context. No antigen is known for it. Unsorted PBMCs provided DNA that was sequenced on ten immunoSEQ deep assay plates. Measured with immunoSEQ multiplex PCR; TCRdb has only the in-frame clones, and not every one. In the table there are 530,000 or so clones, about three quarters of which are singletons. This sample is part of a study of shared clonotypes between healthy human individuals. Germline CDR1 reads ENHRY; CDR2 reads SYGVKD. The CDR3 sequence is 15 residues long. Trimming took 0 bases from V and 4 from J, leaving 12 bases between them. Every one of the donors was a Caucasian adult that lived in Nashville, Tennessee. Study results and limitations: Apart from blood, nothing was sampled; tissue repertoires likely differ.

This sequence was found in a woman between 35 and 50 years old in good health. Some clones in this sample may be carry-over from other donors' samples. The chain has TRBV10-3 and TRBJ1-2; D remains ambiguous. Sequencing was performed on PBMCs. The CDR3 here is CAISESIRVSYGYTF. Here the CDR3 DNA reads TGTGCCATCAGTGAGTCGATTCGCGTAAGCTATGGCTACACCTTC.